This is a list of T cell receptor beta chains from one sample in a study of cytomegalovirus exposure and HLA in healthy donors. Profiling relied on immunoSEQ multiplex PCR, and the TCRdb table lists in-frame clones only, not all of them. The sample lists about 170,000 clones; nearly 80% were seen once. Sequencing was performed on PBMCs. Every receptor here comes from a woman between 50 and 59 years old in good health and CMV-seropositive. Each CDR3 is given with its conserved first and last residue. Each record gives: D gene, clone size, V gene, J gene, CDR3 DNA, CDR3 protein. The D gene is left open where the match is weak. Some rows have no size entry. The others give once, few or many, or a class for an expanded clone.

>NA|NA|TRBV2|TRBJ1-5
TGTGCCAGCAGTGGGGGAGGGAATCAGCCCCAGCATTTT
CASSGGGNQPQHF
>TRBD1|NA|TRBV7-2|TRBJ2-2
TGTGCCAGCAGCCGGAAAGGGGGGACAGGGGGTTGGACCGGGGAGCTGTTTTTT
CASSRKGGTGGWTGELFF
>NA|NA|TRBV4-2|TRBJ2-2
TGTGCCAGCAGCCAAGATGCGCACCCGAACACCGGGGAGCTGTTTTTT
CASSQDAHPNTGELFF
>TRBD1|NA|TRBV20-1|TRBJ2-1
TGCAGTGCACCGACAGGGGGTGAGCAGTTCTTC
CSAPTGGEQFF
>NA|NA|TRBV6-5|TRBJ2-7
TGTGCCAGCAGTTACGGTTGGGACACCGCCTACGAGCAGTACTTC
CASSYGWDTAYEQYF
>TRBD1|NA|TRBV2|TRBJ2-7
TGTGCCAGCAGTGAAGTTGGGACAGGGGGGAACGAGCAGTACTTC
CASSEVGTGGNEQYF
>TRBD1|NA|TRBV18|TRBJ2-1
TGTGCCAGCTCACCCGTCTGGAGAAGCTCCGGGACAGGGGACTACAATGAGCAGTTCTTC
CASSPVWRSSGTGDYNEQFF
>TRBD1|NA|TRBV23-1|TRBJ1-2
TGCGCCAGCATCCTGTACCGGGACAGGGGGCACTTTTGGTATGGCTACACCTTC
CASILYRDRGHFWYGYTF
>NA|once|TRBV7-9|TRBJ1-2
TGTGCCAGCAGCCGACAGGCTACTGGGGACTATGGCTACACCTTC
CASSRQATGDYGYTF
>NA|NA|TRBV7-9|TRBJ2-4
TGTGCCAGCAGCTTGGGAGAACCCGCGCGAATACTAGCCAAAAACATTCAGTACTTC
CASSLGEPARILAKNIQYF